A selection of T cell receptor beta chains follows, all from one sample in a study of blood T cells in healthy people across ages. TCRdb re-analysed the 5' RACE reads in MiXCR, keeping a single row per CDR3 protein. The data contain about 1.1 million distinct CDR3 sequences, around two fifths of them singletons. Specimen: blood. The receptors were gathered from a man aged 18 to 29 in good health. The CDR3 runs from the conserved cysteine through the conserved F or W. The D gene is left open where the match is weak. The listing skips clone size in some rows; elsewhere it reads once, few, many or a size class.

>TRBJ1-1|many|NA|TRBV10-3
TGTGCCATCAGTGAGTCGACCGGGGGCAGGGGGAACACTGAAGCTTTCTTT
CAISESTGGRGNTEAFF
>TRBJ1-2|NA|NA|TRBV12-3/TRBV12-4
TGTGCCAGCAGATCCCCTCACAGGCACTATGGCTACACCTTC
CASRSPHRHYGYTF
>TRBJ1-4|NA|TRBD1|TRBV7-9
TGTGCCAGCAGCCGTGGGGACAGCGCAACTAATGAAAAACTGTTTTTT
CASSRGDSATNEKLFF
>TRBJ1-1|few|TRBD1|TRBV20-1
TGCAGTGCTAGAGATAGGGGGACAGTTACTAACACTGAAGCTTTCTTT
CSARDRGTVTNTEAFF
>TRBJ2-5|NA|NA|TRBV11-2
TGTGCCAGCAGCTTAGATCCCTCCAGGGGTAGGGAGACCCAGTACTTC
CASSLDPSRGRETQYF
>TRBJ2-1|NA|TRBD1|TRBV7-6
TGTGCCAGCAGCTTTCTTTACAGGGGGCGGAAAAGTGAGCAGTTCTTC
CASSFLYRGRKSEQFF
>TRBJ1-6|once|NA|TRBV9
TGTGCCAGCAGCGGAGAGTCCCGTTCACCCCTCCACTTT
CASSGESRSPLHF
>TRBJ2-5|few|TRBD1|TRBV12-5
TGTGCTAGTGGCCCTGGGACAGAAGAGACCCAGTACTTC
CASGPGTEETQYF
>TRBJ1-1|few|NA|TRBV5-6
TGTGCCAGCAGCTTGGACGTCGACACTGAAGCTTTCTTT
CASSLDVDTEAFF
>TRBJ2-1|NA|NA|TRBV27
TGTGCCAGCAGTGCCGCCCGGGGAGCTCTGAATGAGCAGTTCTTC
CASSAARGALNEQFF
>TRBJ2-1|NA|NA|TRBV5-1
TGCGCCAGCAGCATCAGGGGACCGAACAATGAGCAGTTCTTC
CASSIRGPNNEQFF
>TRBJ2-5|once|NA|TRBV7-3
TGTGCCAGCAGCCCTTTCTGGGAGACCCAGTACTTC
CASSPFWETQYF
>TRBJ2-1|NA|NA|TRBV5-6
TGTGCCAGCAGCTTATCCCGGGACGTTCCCTACAATGAGCAGTTCTTC
CASSLSRDVPYNEQFF
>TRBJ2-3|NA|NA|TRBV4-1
TGCGCCGGCAGCCAAGTTGCGACCCGCACAGATACGCAGTATTTT
CAGSQVATRTDTQYF